The rows below give T cell receptor beta chains drawn from one sample of a study of response to subunit inactivated influenza vaccine. TCRdb used MiXCR to reprocess the RT-PCR reads, holding one entry per CDR3 protein. The table includes hundreds of thousands of distinct CDR3 sequences, roughly 10% detected once. Here the sequenced sample was PBMCs from blood, taken on the day of vaccination. These receptors were collected from a man between 45 and 60 years old who received an inactivated influenza vaccine. The CDR3 runs from the conserved cysteine through the conserved F or W. The D gene is left open where the match is weak. The size field is filled for only some rows; it gives once, few, many or a size class.

>TRBV5-1|17|NA|few|TRBJ2-3
CASSQGGGGASTDTQYF
TGCGCCAGCAGCCAAGGCGGCGGCGGGGCCTCCACAGATACGCAGTATTTT
>TRBV20-1|13|NA|NA|TRBJ2-1
CSAETALYNEQFF
TGCAGTGCTGAGACAGCCCTATACAATGAGCAGTTCTTC
>TRBV7-9|15|TRBD1|NA|TRBJ2-7
CASSPRDRGTYEQYF
TGTGCCAGCAGCCCCCGCGACAGGGGGACCTACGAGCAGTACTTC
>TRBV20-1|14|TRBD2|NA|TRBJ2-1
CSARAGGPMREQFF
TGCAGTGCTAGAGCGGGGGGGCCGATGCGTGAGCAGTTCTTC
>TRBV28|18|TRBD2|NA|TRBJ2-7
CASRPSGIPKSSTYEQYF
TGTGCCAGCAGACCTAGCGGGATTCCCAAATCTAGCACCTACGAGCAGTACTTC
>TRBV12-3/TRBV12-4|13|NA|few|TRBJ1-2
CASSYQGGNGYTF
TGTGCCAGCAGTTACCAAGGGGGGAATGGCTACACCTTC
>TRBV4-1|16|NA|few|TRBJ1-2
CASSQPTARSNYGYTF
TGCGCCAGCAGCCAACCTACCGCCCGGTCCAACTATGGCTACACCTTC
>TRBV5-1|15|TRBD2|many|TRBJ2-7
CASSTGLADSYEQYF
TGCGCCAGCAGCACAGGACTAGCGGATTCTTACGAGCAGTACTTC
>TRBV20-1|14|TRBD2|NA|TRBJ2-1
CSAASGRGYNEQFF
TGCAGTGCTGCTAGCGGGAGAGGTTACAATGAGCAGTTCTTC
>TRBV3-1|15|TRBD1|few|TRBJ2-7
CASSQADRGPYEQYF
TGTGCCAGCAGCCAAGCGGACAGGGGCCCCTACGAGCAGTACTTC
>TRBV7-6|16|TRBD2|NA|TRBJ2-1
CASSWTSGGLYNEQFF
TGTGCCAGCAGCTGGACTAGCGGGGGGCTTTACAATGAGCAGTTCTTC
>TRBV5-5|15|TRBD1|many|TRBJ2-3
CASSSYRGRTDTQYF
TGTGCCAGCAGCTCGTACAGGGGACGGACAGATACGCAGTATTTT
>TRBV29-1|14|NA|few|TRBJ2-5
CSVAGPSVQETQYF
TGCAGCGTTGCGGGGCCTAGCGTCCAAGAGACCCAGTACTTC
>TRBV29-1|13|TRBD1|many|TRBJ1-1
CSSRTGSNTEAFF
TGCAGCTCAAGGACAGGTTCGAACACTGAAGCTTTCTTT
>TRBV7-2|18|NA|NA|TRBJ2-6
CASSLADALSSGANVLTF
TGTGCCAGCAGCTTAGCGGACGCCTTGTCCTCTGGGGCCAACGTCCTGACTTTC
>TRBV28|15|NA|few|TRBJ2-7
CASNPPAGSSYEQYF
TGTGCCAGCAACCCGCCGGCAGGATCATCCTACGAGCAGTACTTC
>TRBV25-1|14|NA|NA|TRBJ2-2
CASSEYTGSRELFF
TGTGCCAGCAGTGAATATACCGGCTCTCGGGAGCTGTTTTTT
>TRBV20-1|14|TRBD2|many|TRBJ2-1
CSARDLRGINEQFF
TGCAGTGCTAGAGATCTGCGGGGGATAAATGAGCAGTTCTTC
>TRBV9|15|NA|NA|TRBJ2-2
CASRGSDGFTGELFF
TGTGCCAGCAGGGGTAGCGATGGGTTCACCGGGGAGCTGTTTTTT
>TRBV10-3|14|NA|few|TRBJ1-1
CAISSTGMNTEAFF
TGTGCCATCAGCTCCACAGGGATGAACACTGAAGCTTTCTTT
>TRBV12-3/TRBV12-4|13|NA|many|TRBJ2-2
CASSFDLTGELFF
TGTGCCAGCAGTTTCGACCTCACAGGGGAGCTGTTTTTT
>TRBV20-1|12|NA|NA|TRBJ2-2
CSAREGPGELFF
TGCAGTGCTAGAGAAGGTCCCGGGGAGCTGTTTTTT
>TRBV5-6|14|NA|many|TRBJ1-1
CASSLVGGNTEAFF
TGTGCCAGCAGCTTAGTTGGGGGGAACACTGAAGCTTTCTTT
>TRBV9|16|TRBD2|few|TRBJ2-1
CASSPAASGLYNEQFF
TGTGCCAGCAGCCCCGCAGCTAGCGGGTTGTACAATGAGCAGTTCTTC
>TRBV7-2|14|TRBD2|NA|TRBJ2-5
CASSPTQRGETQYF
TGTGCCAGCAGCCCGACCCAGCGGGGCGAGACCCAGTACTTC
>TRBV28|15|NA|few|TRBJ2-2
CASSLSGETTGELFF
TGTGCCAGCAGTTTGTCGGGGGAGACCACCGGGGAGCTGTTTTTT
>TRBV20-1|11|NA|NA|TRBJ2-3
CSATHQDTQYF
TGCAGTGCTACCCATCAGGATACGCAGTATTTT
>TRBV25-1|19|TRBD2|many|TRBJ2-1
CASSSVAGGPETPYNEQFF
TGTGCCAGCAGTTCCGTAGCGGGAGGCCCAGAGACCCCATACAATGAGCAGTTCTTC
>TRBV6-4|15|NA|few|TRBJ1-4
CASSDSRGSNEKLFF
TGTGCCAGCAGTGACTCGAGGGGCAGTAATGAAAAACTGTTTTTT
>TRBV9|15|NA|many|TRBJ2-5
CASSVFEGRQETQYF
TGTGCCAGCAGCGTCTTCGAGGGGCGGCAAGAGACCCAGTACTTC
>TRBV20-1|13|NA|many|TRBJ2-5
CSARTTRGETQYF
TGCAGTGCTCGTACGACTAGGGGAGAGACCCAGTACTTC
>TRBV20-1|18|TRBD1|NA|TRBJ1-5
CSARDPGQSRISNQPQHF
TGCAGTGCTAGAGATCCGGGACAGTCAAGGATCAGCAATCAGCCCCAGCATTTT
>TRBV3-1|15|TRBD2|few|TRBJ2-2
CASRKTSTGTGELFF
TGTGCCAGCAGGAAGACTAGCACGGGCACCGGGGAGCTGTTTTTT
>TRBV20-1|13|NA|many|TRBJ1-5
CSARVAVNQPQHF
TGCAGTGCTAGAGTGGCAGTCAATCAGCCCCAGCATTTT
>TRBV3-1|14|NA|NA|TRBJ2-1
CASSQDVEGHEQFF
TGTGCCAGCAGCCAAGATGTTGAGGGGCATGAGCAGTTCTTC
>TRBV5-1|15|NA|few|TRBJ2-1
CASSLARGTGLEQFF
TGCGCCAGCAGCTTGGCCCGCGGAACAGGGTTGGAGCAGTTCTTC
>TRBV9|18|TRBD1|few|TRBJ2-1
CASSRAGWGTATNNEQFF
TGTGCCAGCAGTCGGGCGGGCTGGGGGACAGCGACGAACAATGAGCAGTTCTTC
>TRBV5-1|14|NA|many|TRBJ1-5
CASSLEGPNQPQHF
TGCGCCAGCAGCTTGGAGGGCCCAAATCAGCCCCAGCATTTT
>TRBV11-2|15|NA|NA|TRBJ2-1
CASSLRVSAGNEQFF
TGTGCCAGCAGCCTAAGGGTTTCGGCGGGGAATGAGCAGTTCTTC
>TRBV7-2|15|NA|NA|TRBJ2-1
CASSLLLGGELEQFF
TGTGCCAGCAGCCTCCTGCTTGGGGGAGAACTTGAGCAGTTCTTC
>TRBV7-3|18|TRBD1|NA|TRBJ2-3
CASSLRGTGVGGTDTQYF
TGTGCCAGCAGCTTAAGGGGGACAGGGGTAGGGGGCACAGATACGCAGTATTTT
>TRBV20-1|15|NA|few|TRBJ1-2
CSARDSVQKNYGYTF
TGCAGTGCTAGAGATTCCGTACAGAAAAATTATGGCTACACCTTC
>TRBV12-3/TRBV12-4|14|NA|many|TRBJ2-7
CASSFARGAYEQYF
TGTGCCAGCAGTTTCGCCAGGGGGGCCTACGAGCAGTACTTC
>TRBV12-3/TRBV12-4|15|TRBD1|NA|TRBJ2-3
CASSPTGTGGAWVYF
TGTGCCAGCAGCCCCACCGGGACAGGGGGCGCATGGGTGTATTTT
>TRBV5-1|14|TRBD1|few|TRBJ1-1
CASSGQGANTEAFF
TGCGCCAGCAGCGGACAGGGGGCGAACACTGAAGCTTTCTTT
>TRBV11-2|14|NA|NA|TRBJ2-1
CASSLGAENNEQFF
TGTGCCAGCAGCTTAGGAGCAGAAAACAATGAGCAGTTCTTC
>TRBV29-1|16|TRBD1|few|TRBJ1-5
CSVAGTAPYSNQPQHF
TGCAGCGTTGCCGGGACAGCACCTTATAGCAATCAGCCCCAGCATTTT